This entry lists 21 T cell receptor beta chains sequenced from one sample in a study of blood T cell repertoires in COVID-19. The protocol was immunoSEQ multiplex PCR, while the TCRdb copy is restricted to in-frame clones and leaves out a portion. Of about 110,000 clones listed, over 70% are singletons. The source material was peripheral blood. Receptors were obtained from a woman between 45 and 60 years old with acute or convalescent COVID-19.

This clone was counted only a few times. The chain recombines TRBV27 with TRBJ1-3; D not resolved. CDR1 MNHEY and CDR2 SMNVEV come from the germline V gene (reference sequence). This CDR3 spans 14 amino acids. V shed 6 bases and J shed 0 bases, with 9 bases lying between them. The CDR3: CASSFGSSGNTIYF. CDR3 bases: TGTGCCAGCAGCTTTGGGAGCTCTGGAAACACCATATATTTT.

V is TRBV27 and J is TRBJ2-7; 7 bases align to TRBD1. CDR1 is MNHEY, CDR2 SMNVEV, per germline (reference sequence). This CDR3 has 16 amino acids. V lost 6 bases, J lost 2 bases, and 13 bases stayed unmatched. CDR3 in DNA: TGTGCCAGCAGCCGCACGTCAACAGGGGAACCCTACGAGCAGTACTTC. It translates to CASSRTSTGEPYEQYF.

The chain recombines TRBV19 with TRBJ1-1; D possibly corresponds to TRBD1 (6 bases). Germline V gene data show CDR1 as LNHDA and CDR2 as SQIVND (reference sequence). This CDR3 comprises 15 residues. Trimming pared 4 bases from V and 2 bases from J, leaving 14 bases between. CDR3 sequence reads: CASSTTDSTNTEAFF. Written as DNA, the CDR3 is TGTGCCAGTAGTACAACGGACAGTACTAACACTGAAGCTTTCTTT.

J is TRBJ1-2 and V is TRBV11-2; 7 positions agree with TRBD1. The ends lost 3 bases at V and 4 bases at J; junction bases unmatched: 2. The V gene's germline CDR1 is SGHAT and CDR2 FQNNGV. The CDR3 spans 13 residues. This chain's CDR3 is CASSFDRAYGYTF. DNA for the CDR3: TGTGCCAGCAGCTTCGACAGGGCCTATGGCTACACCTTC.

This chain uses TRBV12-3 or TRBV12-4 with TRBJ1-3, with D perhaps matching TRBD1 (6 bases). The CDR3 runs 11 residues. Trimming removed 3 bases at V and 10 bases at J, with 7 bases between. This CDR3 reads CASSLRGTIYF. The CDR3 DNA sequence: TGTGCCAGCAGTTTGAGGGGGACCATATATTTT.

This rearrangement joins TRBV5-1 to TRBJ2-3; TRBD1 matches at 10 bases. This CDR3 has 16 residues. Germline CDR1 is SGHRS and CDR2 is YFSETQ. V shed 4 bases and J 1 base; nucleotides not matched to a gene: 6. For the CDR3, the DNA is TGCGCCAGCAGCCAGACAGGGGGCCGGGGCACAGATACGCAGTATTTT. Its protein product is CASSQTGGRGTDTQYF.

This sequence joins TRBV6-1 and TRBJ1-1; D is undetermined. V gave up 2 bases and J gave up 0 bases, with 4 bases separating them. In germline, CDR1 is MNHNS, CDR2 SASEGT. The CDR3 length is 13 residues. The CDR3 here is CASSEQLNTEAFF. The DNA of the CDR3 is TGTGCCAGCAGTGAACAGTTGAACACTGAAGCTTTCTTT.

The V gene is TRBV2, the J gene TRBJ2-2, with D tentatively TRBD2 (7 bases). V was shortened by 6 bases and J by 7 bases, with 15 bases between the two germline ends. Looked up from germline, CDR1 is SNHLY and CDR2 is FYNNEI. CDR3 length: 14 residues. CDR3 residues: CASSPRGDIGELFF. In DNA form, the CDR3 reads TGTGCCAGCAGCCCTCGGGGGGACATCGGGGAGCTGTTTTTT.

CDR3 region: CSASGSLGGAANEQFF. In DNA, the CDR3 is TGCAGTGCTAGTGGGTCTCTAGGGGGGGCGGCCAATGAGCAGTTCTTC. The rearrangement joins TRBV20-1 to TRBJ2-1; tentative D call: TRBD2 (7 bases). V was clipped by 3 bases and J by 6 bases, with 21 bases between them. Per germline, CDR1 DFQATT and CDR2 SNEGSKA (reference sequence). CDR3 length equals 16 residues.

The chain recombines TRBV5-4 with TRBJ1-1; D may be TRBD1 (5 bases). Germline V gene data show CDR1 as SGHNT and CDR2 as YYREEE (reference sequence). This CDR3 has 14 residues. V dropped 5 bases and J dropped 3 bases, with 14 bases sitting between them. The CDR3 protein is CASRGGAGDTEAFF. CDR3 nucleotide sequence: TGTGCCAGCAGGGGGGGAGCTGGCGACACTGAAGCTTTCTTT.

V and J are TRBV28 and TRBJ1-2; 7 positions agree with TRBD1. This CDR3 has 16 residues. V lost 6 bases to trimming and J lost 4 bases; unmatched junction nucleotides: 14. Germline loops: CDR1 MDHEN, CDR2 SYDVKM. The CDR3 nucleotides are TGTGCCAGCAGACCAATCGGACAGGAGAAGAGCTATGGCTACACCTTC. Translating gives CASRPIGQEKSYGYTF.

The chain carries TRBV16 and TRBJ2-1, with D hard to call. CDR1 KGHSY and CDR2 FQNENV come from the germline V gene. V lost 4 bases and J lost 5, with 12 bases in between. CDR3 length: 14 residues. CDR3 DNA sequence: TGTGCCAGCAGCCTATTGAAAGCTGACAATGAGCAGTTCTTC. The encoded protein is CASSLLKADNEQFF.

CDR3 sequence (DNA): TGTGCCAGTAGGCAGGACAGCCTCTCTGGAAACACCATATATTTT. Translation: CASRQDSLSGNTIYF. J is TRBJ1-3 and V is TRBV19; a possible D gene is TRBD1 (6 bases). In germline, CDR1 is LNHDA, CDR2 SQIVND (reference sequence). The V end was cut by 6 bases, the J end by 0 bases, with 12 bases between. There are 15 residues in the CDR3.

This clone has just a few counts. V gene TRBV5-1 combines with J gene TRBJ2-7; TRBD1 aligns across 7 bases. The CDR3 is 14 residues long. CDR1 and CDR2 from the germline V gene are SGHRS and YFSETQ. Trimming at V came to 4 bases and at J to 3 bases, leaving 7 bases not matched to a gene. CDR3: CASSDRDSSYEQYF. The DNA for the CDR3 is TGCGCCAGCAGCGACCGGGACAGTAGCTACGAGCAGTACTTC.

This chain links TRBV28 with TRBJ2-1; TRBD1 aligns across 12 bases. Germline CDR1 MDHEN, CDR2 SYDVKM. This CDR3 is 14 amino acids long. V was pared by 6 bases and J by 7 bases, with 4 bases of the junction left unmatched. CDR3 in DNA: TGTGCCAGCAGGAGGGGACAGGGGGCTAATGAGCAGTTCTTC. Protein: CASRRGQGANEQFF.

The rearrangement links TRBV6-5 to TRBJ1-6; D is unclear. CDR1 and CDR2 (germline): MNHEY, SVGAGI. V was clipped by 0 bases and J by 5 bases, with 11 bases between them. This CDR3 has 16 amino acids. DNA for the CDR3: TGTGCCAGCAGTTACTCAGGATCGGGTGATAATTCACCCCTCCACTTT. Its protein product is CASSYSGSGDNSPLHF.

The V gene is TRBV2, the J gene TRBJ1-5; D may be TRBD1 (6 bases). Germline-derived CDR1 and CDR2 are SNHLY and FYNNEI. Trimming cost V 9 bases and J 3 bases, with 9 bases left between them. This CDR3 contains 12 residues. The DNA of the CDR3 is TGTGCCAGTGGGGGCGACAATCAGCCCCAGCATTTT. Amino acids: CASGGDNQPQHF.

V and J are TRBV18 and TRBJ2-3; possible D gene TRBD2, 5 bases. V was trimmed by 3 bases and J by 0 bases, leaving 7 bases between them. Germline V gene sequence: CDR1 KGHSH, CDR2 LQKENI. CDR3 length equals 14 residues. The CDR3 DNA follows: TGTGCCAGCTCACCCAGCGGAAGCACAGATACGCAGTATTTT. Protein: CASSPSGSTDTQYF.

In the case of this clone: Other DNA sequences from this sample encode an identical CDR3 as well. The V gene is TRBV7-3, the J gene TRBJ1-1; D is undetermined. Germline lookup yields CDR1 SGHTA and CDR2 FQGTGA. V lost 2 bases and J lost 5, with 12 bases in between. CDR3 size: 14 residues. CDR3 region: CASSLSMTGTEAFF. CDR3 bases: TGTGCCAGCAGCTTATCGATGACGGGAACTGAAGCTTTCTTT.

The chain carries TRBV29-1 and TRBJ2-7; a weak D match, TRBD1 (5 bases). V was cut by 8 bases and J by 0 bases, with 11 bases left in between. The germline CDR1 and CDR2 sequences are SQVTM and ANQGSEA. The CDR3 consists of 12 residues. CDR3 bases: TGCAGCATTACGGACACCTCCTACGAGCAGTACTTC. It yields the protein CSITDTSYEQYF.

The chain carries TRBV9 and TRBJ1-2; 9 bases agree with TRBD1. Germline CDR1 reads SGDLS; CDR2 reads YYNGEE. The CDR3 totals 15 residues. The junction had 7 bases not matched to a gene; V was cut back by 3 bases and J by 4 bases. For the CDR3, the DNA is TGTGCCAGCAGCGACACAGGGGGCCGGGGCTATGGCTACACCTTC. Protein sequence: CASSDTGGRGYGYTF.